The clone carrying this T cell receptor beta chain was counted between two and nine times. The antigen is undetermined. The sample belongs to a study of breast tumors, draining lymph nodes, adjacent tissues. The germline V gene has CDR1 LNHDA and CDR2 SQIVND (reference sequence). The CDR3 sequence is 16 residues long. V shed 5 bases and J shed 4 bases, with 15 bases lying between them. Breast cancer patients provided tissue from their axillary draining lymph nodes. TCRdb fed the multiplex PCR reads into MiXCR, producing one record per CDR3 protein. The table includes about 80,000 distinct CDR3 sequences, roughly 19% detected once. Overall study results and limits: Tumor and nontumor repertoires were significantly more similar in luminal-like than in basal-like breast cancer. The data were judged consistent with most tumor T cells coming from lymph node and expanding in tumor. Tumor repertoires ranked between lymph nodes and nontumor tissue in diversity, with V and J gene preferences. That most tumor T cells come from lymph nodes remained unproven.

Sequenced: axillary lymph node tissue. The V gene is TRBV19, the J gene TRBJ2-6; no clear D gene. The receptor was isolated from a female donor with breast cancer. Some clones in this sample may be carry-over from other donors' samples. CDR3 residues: CASSAWTGYGANVLTF. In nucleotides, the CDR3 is TGTGCCAGTAGTGCCTGGACGGGCTACGGGGCCAACGTCCTGACTTTC.